These T cell receptor beta chains were read from a single sample in a study of CD8+ T cells in alopecia areata. Profiled with immunoSEQ multiplex PCR; TCRdb holds only in-frame clones, not every one. This repertoire shows 150,000 or so clones, 65% to 75% found once; its top ten account for around 10%. This specimen was CD8+ T cells sorted from blood, taken at week 0. Every receptor here comes from a human donor with alopecia areata. CDR3s include the opening cysteine and the closing phenylalanine or tryptophan. A D gene is named only where the DNA matches it firmly. Not all rows give a size; the values are once, few, many and, for expanded clones, a class.

V gene	J gene	clone size	D gene	CDR3 protein	CDR3 DNA
TRBV4-1	TRBJ2-4	.	TRBD2	CASSQDQGRDHKNIQYF	TGCGCCAGCAGCCAAGATCAAGGGAGGGACCACAAAAACATTCAGTACTTC
TRBV13	TRBJ2-3	.	.	CASSSDGPDTQYF	TGTGCCAGCAGCTCAGACGGACCAGATACGCAGTATTTT
TRBV18	TRBJ1-5	.	TRBD1	CASSPFDRVKGNQPQHF	TGTGCCAGCTCACCTTTCGACAGGGTGAAGGGCAATCAGCCCCAGCATTTT
TRBV5-5	TRBJ1-6	.	.	CASSFGDGGSPLHF	TGTGCCAGCAGCTTTGGCGACGGCGGTTCACCCCTCCACTTT
TRBV4-2	TRBJ2-5	.	.	CASSQEGGPGETQYF	TGTGCCAGCAGCCAAGAAGGGGGGCCTGGAGAGACCCAGTACTTC
TRBV11-2	TRBJ2-7	.	.	CASSLAFRQVSYEQYF	TGTGCCAGCAGCTTAGCGTTCCGACAGGTCTCCTACGAGCAGTACTTC
TRBV10-3	TRBJ2-3	few	.	CAISEGGASTDTQYF	TGTGCCATCAGTGAAGGAGGTGCGAGCACAGATACGCAGTATTTT
TRBV14	TRBJ2-7	.	.	CASSPVGGEQYF	TGTGCCAGCAGTCCGGTAGGGGGCGAGCAGTACTTC
TRBV2	TRBJ1-2	.	.	CASRVGYGYTF	TGTGCCTCCCGAGTGGGGTATGGCTACACCTTC
TRBV27	TRBJ2-3	.	.	CASSLWDGADTQYF	TGTGCCAGCAGTTTATGGGACGGTGCGGATACGCAGTATTTT
TRBV7-9	TRBJ2-3	.	.	CASSLRGRVGDTQYF	TGTGCCAGCAGCTTACGGGGACGGGTCGGAGATACGCAGTATTTT
TRBV7-2	TRBJ1-2	.	TRBD1	CASSQEGTGTRPGYTF	TGTGCCAGCAGCCAAGAAGGGACAGGAACCCGGCCTGGCTACACCTTC
TRBV30	TRBJ1-2	.	.	CARYFYGYTF	TGTGCCCGGTACTTCTATGGCTACACCTTC
TRBV5-1	TRBJ2-7	few	TRBD2	CASSPGTSGAYDYEQYF	TGCGCCAGCAGCCCTGGGACTAGCGGGGCCTACGACTACGAGCAGTACTTC
TRBV4-1	TRBJ2-1	.	TRBD1	CASSLHRDREQFF	TGCGCCAGCAGCCTACATAGGGACAGGGAGCAGTTCTTC
TRBV7-9	TRBJ2-3	few	TRBD2	CASSLEPGLAGDTQYF	TGTGCCAGCAGCTTAGAACCGGGACTAGCGGGCGATACGCAGTATTTT
TRBV30	TRBJ2-6	.	.	CAWGRLSGANVLTF	TGTGCCTGGGGACGGTTATCTGGGGCCAACGTCCTGACTTTC
TRBV29-1	TRBJ2-3	few	.	CSVDDRYTDTQYF	TGCAGCGTTGACGACAGGTACACAGATACGCAGTATTTT
TRBV27	TRBJ2-7	.	.	CASSTPGLYGEQYF	TGTGCCAGCAGTACGCCGGGACTTTATGGCGAGCAGTACTTC
TRBV7-9	TRBJ2-5	.	TRBD1	CASSLSTGNAETQYF	TGTGCCAGCAGCTTATCGACAGGGAATGCTGAGACCCAGTACTTC
TRBV9	TRBJ1-1	.	.	CASSDNRVLNTEAFF	TGTGCCAGCAGCGATAACAGGGTTCTGAACACTGAAGCTTTCTTT
TRBV7-9	TRBJ2-7	few	.	CASSPSAEQYF	TGTGCCAGCAGCCCATCGGCCGAGCAGTACTTC
TRBV29-1	TRBJ2-7	.	TRBD1	CSVARQGGIYF	TGCAGCGTCGCCAGACAGGGGGGGATCTACTTC
TRBV2	TRBJ2-6	few	.	CARKDSSSGANVLTF	TGTGCCAGAAAGGACAGTAGCTCTGGGGCCAACGTCCTGACTTTC
TRBV2	TRBJ1-1	.	.	CASPSTVAFF	TGTGCCAGTCCCTCTACGGTAGCTTTCTTT
TRBV9	TRBJ1-2	.	.	CASSLGGADGYTF	TGTGCCAGCAGCCTCGGGGGGGCAGATGGCTACACCTTC
TRBV11-2	TRBJ2-6	.	.	CASSSTWGANVLTF	TGTGCCAGCAGCTCGACGTGGGGGGCCAACGTCCTGACTTTC
TRBV28	TRBJ1-6	.	TRBD1	CASNRQGLGSPLHF	TGTGCCAGCAATAGACAGGGCTTGGGTTCACCCCTCCACTTT
TRBV2	TRBJ2-1	few	TRBD1	CASQRGGTGVNEQFF	TGTGCCAGCCAACGCGGCGGTACAGGGGTAAATGAGCAGTTCTTC
TRBV7-3	TRBJ2-7	.	.	CASSLSARSAEQYF	TGTGCCAGCAGCTTATCTGCTAGATCCGCCGAGCAGTACTTC
TRBV10-3	TRBJ1-2	.	.	CATWTDASTYGYTF	TGTGCCACATGGACGGACGCCTCAACTTATGGCTACACCTTC
TRBV14	TRBJ2-2	few	.	CASSNTGELFF	TGTGCCAGCAGCAACACCGGGGAGCTGTTTTTT
TRBV29-1	TRBJ2-7	.	.	CSVEAGETYEQYF	TGCAGCGTTGAAGCGGGGGAAACCTACGAGCAGTACTTC
TRBV5-6	TRBJ1-3	.	.	CASSESGHTIYF	TGTGCCAGCAGCGAGTCCGGGCACACCATATATTTT
TRBV14	TRBJ1-6	.	TRBD1	CASSQERDRGWNSPLHF	TGTGCCAGCAGCCAAGAGCGGGACAGGGGTTGGAATTCACCCCTCCACTTT
TRBV2	TRBJ1-1	.	TRBD1	CATEQGEAFF	TGTGCCACCGAACAGGGGGAGGCTTTCTTT
TRBV13	TRBJ2-5	.	.	CASSLGRQTQYF	TGTGCCAGCAGCTTAGGGAGGCAGACCCAGTACTTC
TRBV2	TRBJ1-1	.	.	CASGVLNTEAFF	TGTGCCAGCGGCGTCTTGAACACTGAAGCTTTCTTT